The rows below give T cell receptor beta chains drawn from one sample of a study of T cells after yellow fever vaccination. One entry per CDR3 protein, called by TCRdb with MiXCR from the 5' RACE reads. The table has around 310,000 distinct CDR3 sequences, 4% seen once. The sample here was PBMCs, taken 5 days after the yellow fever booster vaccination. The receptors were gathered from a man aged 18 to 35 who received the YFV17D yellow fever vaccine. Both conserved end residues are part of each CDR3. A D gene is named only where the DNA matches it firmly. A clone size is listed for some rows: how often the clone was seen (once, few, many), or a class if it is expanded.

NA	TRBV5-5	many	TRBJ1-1	TGTGCCAGCAGCTTCCTTGGGGGGCAGAACACTGAAGCTTTCTTT	CASSFLGGQNTEAFF
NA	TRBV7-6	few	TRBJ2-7	TGTGCCAGCAGCTTAGTAGCATCCGAGCAGTACTTC	CASSLVASEQYF
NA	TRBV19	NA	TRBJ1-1	TGTGCCAGTAGTACAGGGGCAAGGAACACTGAAGCTTTCTTT	CASSTGARNTEAFF
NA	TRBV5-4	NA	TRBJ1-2	TGTGCCAGCAGCTTTTGGCCGGGAACAGGGAACTATGGCTACACCTTC	CASSFWPGTGNYGYTF
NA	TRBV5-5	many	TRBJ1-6	TGTGCCAGCACCAACTATAATTCACCCCTCCACTTT	CASTNYNSPLHF
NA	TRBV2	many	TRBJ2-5	TGTGCCAGCAGTGAAGGGGGGACGGGGACCCAGTACTTC	CASSEGGTGTQYF
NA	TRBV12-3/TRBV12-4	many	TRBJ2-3	TGTGCCTCCCAAATGGGGGGCACAGATACGCAGTATTTT	CASQMGGTDTQYF
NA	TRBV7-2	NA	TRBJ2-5	TGTGCCAGCAGCGCAAACAGGGAGACCCAGTACTTC	CASSANRETQYF
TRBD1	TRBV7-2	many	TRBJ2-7	TGTGCCAGCAGCTTGACAGGGGGCATAAGCCACGAGCAGTACTTC	CASSLTGGISHEQYF
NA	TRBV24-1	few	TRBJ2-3	TGTGCCACCAGTGACCGCGGGACAGACACCCAGGGAGCGGATACGCAGTATTTT	CATSDRGTDTQGADTQYF
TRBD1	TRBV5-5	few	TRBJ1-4	TGTGCCAGCAGCTTTTACAGGGGCACCAGGATGAATGAAAAACTGTTTTTT	CASSFYRGTRMNEKLFF
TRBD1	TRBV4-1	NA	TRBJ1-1	TGCGCCAGCAGCCCACGGCAGGGGGTACGTACCACGGAAATGAACACTGAAGCTTTCTTT	CASSPRQGVRTTEMNTEAFF
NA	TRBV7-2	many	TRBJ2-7	TGTGCCAGCAGGGAGAGGGACTCCGTCTACGAGCAGTACTTC	CASRERDSVYEQYF
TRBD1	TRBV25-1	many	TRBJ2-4	TGTGCCAGCAGTGCCGGGACAGAAAGAGACATTCAGTACTTC	CASSAGTERDIQYF